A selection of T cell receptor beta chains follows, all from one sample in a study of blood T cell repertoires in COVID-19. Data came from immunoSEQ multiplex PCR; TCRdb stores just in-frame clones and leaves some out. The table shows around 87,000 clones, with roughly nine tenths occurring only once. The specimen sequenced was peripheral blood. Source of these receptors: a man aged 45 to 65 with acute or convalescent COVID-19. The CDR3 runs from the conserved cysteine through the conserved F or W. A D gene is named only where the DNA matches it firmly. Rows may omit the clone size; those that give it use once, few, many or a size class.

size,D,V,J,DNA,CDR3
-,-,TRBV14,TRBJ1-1,TGTGCCAGCAGCCAGCTACGGAACACTGAAGCTTTCTTT,CASSQLRNTEAFF
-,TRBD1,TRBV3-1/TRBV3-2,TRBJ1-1,TGTGCCAGCAGCCTTAGACAGGGGCTTCAGAACACTGAAGCTTTCTTT,CASSLRQGLQNTEAFF
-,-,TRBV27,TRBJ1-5,TGTGCCAGCAGCCCGGGCAGCGGGACCGAAAACAATCAGCCCCAGCATTTT,CASSPGSGTENNQPQHF
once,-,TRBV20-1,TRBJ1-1,TGCAGTGCTAGGGGGGGGCCTATAGCTTTCTTT,CSARGGPIAFF
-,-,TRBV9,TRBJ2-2,TGTGCCAGCAGCGTCGAAGCCTCTCGGACCGGGGAGCTGTTTTTT,CASSVEASRTGELFF
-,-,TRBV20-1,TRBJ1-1,TGCAGTGCTAGTAGAGGTATTGAAGCTTTCTTT,CSASRGIEAFF
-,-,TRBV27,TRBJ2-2,TGTGCCAGCAGTTTGGCGAGGGCCGGCGGGGAGCTGTTTTTT,CASSLARAGGELFF
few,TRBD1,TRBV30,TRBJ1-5,TGTGCCTGGTATCAGGGGGTGAGTAATCAGCCCCAGCATTTT,CAWYQGVSNQPQHF
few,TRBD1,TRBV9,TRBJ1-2,TGTGCCAGCAGCGCATCCGGGACAGGGCCCGAGGGCTACACCTTC,CASSASGTGPEGYTF
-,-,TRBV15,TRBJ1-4,TGTGCCACCAGCAGGGGATTCAGTGAAGGGGTACTTGCAACTAATGAAAAACTGTTTTTT,CATSRGFSEGVLATNEKLFF
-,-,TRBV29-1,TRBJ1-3,TGCAGCGTTGTTCCGGACAACTCTGGAAACACCATATATTTT,CSVVPDNSGNTIYF
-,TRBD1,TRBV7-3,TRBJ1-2,TGTGCCAGCAGCACAAGACAGGGACACGGCTACACCTTC,CASSTRQGHGYTF
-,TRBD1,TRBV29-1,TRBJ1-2,TGCAGCGGGGGAGAGGGACAGGGAATGGGCTACACCTTC,CSGGEGQGMGYTF
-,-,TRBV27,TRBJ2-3,TGTGCCAGCAGTTTGGGCGGGCCCCCAGATACGCAGTATTTT,CASSLGGPPDTQYF
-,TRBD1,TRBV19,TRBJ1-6,TGTGCCAGTAGTAGAAACGGACAGGGGAGTTCACCCCTCCACTTT,CASSRNGQGSSPLHF
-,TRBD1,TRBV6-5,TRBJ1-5,TGTGCCAGCAGCCTAGGGACAGGGGAAAGTCAGCCCCAGCATTTT,CASSLGTGESQPQHF
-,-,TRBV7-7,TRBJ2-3,TGTGCCAGCAGCCAGGGCGACACTAGCACAGATACGCAGTATTTT,CASSQGDTSTDTQYF
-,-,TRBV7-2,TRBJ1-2,TGTGCCAGCAGGACGGAGGGCGGGTATGGCTACACCTTC,CASRTEGGYGYTF
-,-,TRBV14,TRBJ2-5,TGTGCCAGCAGCCAAAGCAACGGACAGAAGACCCAGTACTTC,CASSQSNGQKTQYF
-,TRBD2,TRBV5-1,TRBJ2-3,TGCGCCAGCAGACGTACTAGCGGGGGCACAGATACGCAGTATTTT,CASRRTSGGTDTQYF
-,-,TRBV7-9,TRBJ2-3,TGTGCCAGCAGCTTGGGGCCAGATACGCAGTATTTT,CASSLGPDTQYF
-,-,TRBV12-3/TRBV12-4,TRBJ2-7,TGTGCCAGCGGGGCCAGTAACTACGAGCAGTACTTC,CASGASNYEQYF
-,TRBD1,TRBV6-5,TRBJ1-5,TGTGCCAGCAGACGAGGGACAGGGGGCAATCAGCCCCAGCATTTT,CASRRGTGGNQPQHF
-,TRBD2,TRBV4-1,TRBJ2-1,TGCGCCAGCAGCCAAGATCGGCTAGCGGGGGCCCGCTCAATGCGGCAGTTCTTC,CASSQDRLAGARSMRQFF
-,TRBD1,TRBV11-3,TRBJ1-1,TGTGCCAGCAGCCCTGGGACAGGGATATTGAACACTGAAGCTTTCTTT,CASSPGTGILNTEAFF
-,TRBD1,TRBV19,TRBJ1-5,TGTGCCAGTAGATCAGGGACAGGGAACCAGCCCCAGCATTTT,CASRSGTGNQPQHF